This TCR beta chain was recovered during a study of early T cells in non-severe SARS-CoV-2 infection. This CDR3 contains 14 residues. Between the trimmed V and J ends, which lost 2 bases and 1 base, there was a span of 8 bases. The germline V gene encodes CDR1 MNHEY and CDR2 SVGEGT. Individually, cDNA molecules had unique molecular identifiers attached to them. TCRdb reprocessed the 5' RACE reads with MiXCR, giving one entry per CDR3 protein. The sample includes 40,000 to 45,000 distinct CDR3 sequences, more than 9% of them seen just once. The sequenced sample consisted of whole blood. This TCR derives from an adult who was a healthcare worker with PCR-confirmed SARS-CoV-2 infection or an uninfected control (not recorded which). The rearrangement links TRBV6-2 or TRBV6-3 to TRBJ1-1; the D is unclear. CDR3 nucleotide sequence: TGTGCCAGCAGTTACGACGAGAGGAACACTGAAGCTTTCTTT. This translates into CASSYDERNTEAFF.